The entry below gives a single T cell receptor (beta chain) sequence along with its context. The CDR3 runs 14 residues. CDR1 is LGHNT, CDR2 FRNRAP, per germline. V lost 6 bases to trimming and J lost 1 base, with 12 bases between them. This entry comes from a study of blood T cell repertoires in COVID-19. The overall study: Acute-phase and convalescent COVID-19 samples originated in the United States, Italy and Spain. T cells, B-cell-depleted T cells, or PBMCs supplied cDNA or gDNA.

Original methodology: It was from reference gene primer amplification that nucleated cell counts were estimated. The assay was immunoSEQ multiplex PCR, and TCRdb's table has in-frame clones only and misses some. The V and J calls and clone size come from that table; D and trimming were worked out from the DNA. The repertoire holds approximately 100,000 clones, with approximately 86% as singletons. The genes are TRBV12-5 and TRBJ1-1; maybe TRBD1 (6 bases). Material: peripheral blood. The TCR comes from a man aged 45-60 years with acute or convalescent COVID-19. DNA for the CDR3: TGTGCTAGTGGACAGACAGGAAGGAACACTGAAGCTTTCTTT. This translates into CASGQTGRNTEAFF.